This entry describes one TCR beta chain. These data belong to a study of blood T cell repertoires in COVID-19. Per the original methods: Estimation of nucleated cell counts relied on the amplification of reference gene primers. The protocol was immunoSEQ multiplex PCR, while the TCRdb copy is restricted to in-frame clones and leaves out a portion. V and J calls and clone size are given by that table; D and trimming were obtained from the DNA. The sample consists of fewer than 200,000 clones, approximately 80% of them appearing once. Looked up from germline, CDR1 is SGDLS and CDR2 is YYNGEE. The CDR3 length is 13 residues. V lost 5 bases, J lost 6 bases, and 14 bases lay in between.

The chain links TRBV9 to TRBJ1-2, with D tentatively TRBD1 (5 bases). This clonotype was sampled from a woman aged 80 or older with active or convalescent COVID-19. What was sequenced was peripheral blood. The CDR3 DNA reads TGTGCCAGCAGTCCCTCGGGGGGGAATGGCTACACCTTC. Translated: CASSPSGGNGYTF.